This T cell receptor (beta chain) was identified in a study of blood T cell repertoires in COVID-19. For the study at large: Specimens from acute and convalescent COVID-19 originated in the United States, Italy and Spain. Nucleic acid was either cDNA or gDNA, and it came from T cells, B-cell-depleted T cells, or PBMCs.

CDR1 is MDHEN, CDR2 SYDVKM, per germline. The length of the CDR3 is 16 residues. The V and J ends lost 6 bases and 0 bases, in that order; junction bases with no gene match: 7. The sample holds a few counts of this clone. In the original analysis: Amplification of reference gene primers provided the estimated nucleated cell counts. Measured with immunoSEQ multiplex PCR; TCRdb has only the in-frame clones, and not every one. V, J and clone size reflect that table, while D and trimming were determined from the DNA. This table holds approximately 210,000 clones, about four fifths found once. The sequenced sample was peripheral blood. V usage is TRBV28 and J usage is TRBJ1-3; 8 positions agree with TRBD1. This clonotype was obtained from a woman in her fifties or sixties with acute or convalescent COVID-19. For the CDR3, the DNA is TGTGCCAGCAGAGGACAGGGAGTCGACTCTGGAAACACCATATATTTT. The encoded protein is CASRGQGVDSGNTIYF.